This TCR beta chain was found in a study of T cells expressing NK-cell markers. Study results and limitations: What remained unclear was the HCMV specificity of expanded NKG2C+ T cell clones.

Germline loops: CDR1 LGHDT, CDR2 YNNKEL (reference sequence). The CDR3 has 15 residues. TCRdb re-called the 5' RACE reads, yielding one record per CDR3 amino acid sequence without DNA. The repertoire table contains some 600,000 distinct CDR3 sequences. Comments on this clonotype: Its antigen is currently unknown.

The material sequenced was blood T cells: a sorted CD56 or NKG2C T cell subset, CD4+ or CD8+ T cells, or bulk PBMC T cells (not recorded which). The J gene is TRBJ2-1, the V gene TRBV3-1; as DNA is missing, the TRBD2 call by TCRdb cannot be tested. This TCR was recovered from a man between 18 and 35 years old in good health. The chain's CDR3 is CASKQDGGPYNEQFF.